One and the same sample provided the 17 T cell receptor beta chains below, sequenced in a study of blood T cells in healthy people across ages. Through a sample-barcoded 5' primer and a J-beta primer mix, a second PCR was run for about 6 to 11 cycles. From the 5' RACE reads, TCRdb called clonotypes with MiXCR, one entry per CDR3 protein. Among about 1.8 million distinct CDR3 sequences listed, 49% were seen once. The sequencing input was blood. These receptors originate from a woman aged 40 to 50 in good health.

This clonotype was seen ten or more times. This chain uses TRBV7-2 with TRBJ2-5; tentatively, D is TRBD1 (6 bases). With 1 base removed from V and 5 bases from J, the gap between germline ends came to 8 bases. Germline V gene data show CDR1 as SGHTA and CDR2 as FQGNSA. The CDR3 length is 13 residues. The CDR3 protein is CASSLVQGETQYF. DNA of the CDR3: TGTGCCAGCAGCTTAGTCCAGGGGGAGACCCAGTACTTC.

This clonotype came up a few times. The CDR3 sequence is CATSDFGHPGVAQYF. For the CDR3, the DNA is TGTGCCACCAGTGATTTCGGACATCCCGGGGTGGCCCAGTACTTC. The chain has TRBV24-1 and TRBJ2-5; either TRBD1 or TRBD2 may supply D (5 bases each). Trimming cost V 1 base and J 9 bases, with 17 bases left between them. Per the germline V gene, CDR1 is KGHDR and CDR2 is SFDVKD. The CDR3 is made up of 15 amino acids.

The chain links TRBV28 to TRBJ1-2; TRBD1 might be the D (5 bases). Germline lookup yields CDR1 MDHEN and CDR2 SYDVKM. The CDR3 contains 16 residues. V was shortened by 6 bases and J by 1 base, with 18 bases between the two germline ends. The CDR3 loop is CASRITRADFNYGYTF. The CDR3 bases are TGTGCCAGCAGGATAACCAGGGCCGACTTTAACTATGGCTACACCTTC.

V gene TRBV12-3 or TRBV12-4 combines with J gene TRBJ1-2; a weak D match, TRBD1 (6 bases). The germline V and J ends were trimmed by 8 bases and 4 bases, with 11 bases remaining between them. The CDR3 is 12 residues long. CDR3 loop: CASRGQAYGYTF. As DNA, the CDR3 is TGTGCCAGCCGGGGGCAGGCCTATGGCTACACCTTC.

The V gene is TRBV15, the J gene TRBJ2-1, with 8 bases that match TRBD2. CDR1 is LNHNV and CDR2 is YYDKDF in the germline V gene (reference sequence). The ends lost 5 bases at V and 8 bases at J; junction bases unmatched: 5. This CDR3 spans 13 amino acids. The CDR3, as DNA: TGTGCCACCAGCCCTCGGGGGGGCGATGAGCAGTTCTTC. Translation gives CATSPRGGDEQFF.

This rearrangement joins TRBV27 to TRBJ2-5; no definite D call. Germline lookup yields CDR1 MNHEY and CDR2 SMNVEV (reference sequence). Trimming left V 3 bases short and J 0 bases short, with 8 bases between. The CDR3 covers 14 residues. CDR3 bases: TGTGCCAGCAGTTTTACGCGGTACCAAGAGACCCAGTACTTC. Its protein product is CASSFTRYQETQYF.

This chain connects TRBV6-6 to TRBJ2-5, with D tentatively TRBD1 (6 bases). The CDR3 has 14 amino acids. Looked up from germline, CDR1 is MNHNY and CDR2 is SVGAGI (reference sequence). V was pared by 6 bases and J by 2 bases, with 13 bases between. The CDR3 reads CASRQGQYQETQYF. CDR3 nucleotides: TGTGCCAGCAGACAAGGACAGTATCAAGAGACCCAGTACTTC.

V gene TRBV27 combines with J gene TRBJ2-7, with a tentative D call TRBD1 (6 bases). There are 15 residues in the CDR3. Per the germline V gene, CDR1 is MNHEY and CDR2 is SMNVEV (reference sequence). Trimming shortened V by 0 bases and J by 11 bases, and 20 bases separated the two germline ends. CDR3 region: CASSLSLSGRTDKYF. The CDR3 DNA reads TGTGCCAGCAGTTTATCCTTATCCGGCCGGACAGATAAGTACTTC.

This clonotype was observed a few times. The V gene is TRBV10-3, the J gene TRBJ2-5; D might be TRBD1 or TRBD2, each matching 6 bases. Trimming pared 0 bases from V and 4 bases from J, leaving 12 bases between. CDR3 length equals 15 residues. The germline V gene has CDR1 ENHRY and CDR2 SYGVKD. The CDR3 DNA is TGTGCCATCAGTGAGTCTGGAGGGGGAAGAGAGACCCAGTACTTC. Its translation is CAISESGGGRETQYF.

J is TRBJ2-1 and V is TRBV7-6; 12 nucleotides line up with TRBD2. V gave up 2 bases and J gave up 5 bases; unmatched junction bases: 7. Per the germline V gene, CDR1 is SGHVS and CDR2 is FNYEAQ. This CDR3 is built from 17 residues. DNA for the CDR3: TGTGCCAGCAGCTTAACCCTATCTAGCGGGGGGGACAATGAGCAGTTCTTC. It yields the protein CASSLTLSSGGDNEQFF.

This chain joins TRBV3-1 and TRBJ2-7, with a possible D match to TRBD1 (6 bases). The CDR3 covers 16 residues. The germline V gene has CDR1 LGHDT and CDR2 YNNKEL (reference sequence). The V and J ends lost 1 base and 0 bases respectively, with 13 bases between them. The CDR3 sequence: CASSQGVGGSSYEQYF. CDR3 in DNA: TGTGCCAGCAGCCAAGGAGTAGGGGGTAGCTCCTACGAGCAGTACTTC.

This clonotype was counted many times. This chain joins TRBV20-1 and TRBJ2-1, with a weak D call TRBD1 (6 bases). The ends were cut back, 5 bases at V and 2 bases at J, with 10 bases in the middle. The CDR3 covers 13 residues. CDR1 and CDR2 (germline): DFQATT, SNEGSKA (reference sequence). The CDR3: CSARGTTYNEQFF. The CDR3 DNA follows: TGCAGTGCTCGAGGGACAACCTACAATGAGCAGTTCTTC.

The CDR3 loop is CASSHGDIQRLNTEAFF. The DNA for the CDR3 is TGTGCCAGCAGCCATGGGGATATACAGAGATTGAACACTGAAGCTTTCTTT. This sequence joins TRBV3-1 and TRBJ1-1; D not resolved. This CDR3 has 17 residues. Trimming removed 3 bases from V and 0 bases from J, with 17 bases in between. CDR1 and CDR2 from the germline V gene are LGHDT and YNNKEL (reference sequence).

The gene calls are TRBV15 and TRBJ2-5; D is undetermined. This CDR3 comprises 12 residues. Trimming removed 3 bases from V and 6 bases from J, with 8 bases in between. The germline V gene encodes CDR1 LNHNV and CDR2 YYDKDF (reference sequence). The DNA for the CDR3 is TGTGCCACCAGCAGCGAACCCAAGACCCAGTACTTC. Protein product: CATSSEPKTQYF.

Note on this clonotype: A read error may account for a junction end that differs from germline. The J gene is TRBJ1-1, the V gene TRBV28; 10 bases fit TRBD1. The germline V gene encodes CDR1 MDHEN and CDR2 SYDVKM. This CDR3 contains 14 residues. CDR3 DNA: TGTGCCAGCAGTTTTGGACAGGGGGGCACTGAAACTTTCTTT. It translates to CASSFGQGGTETFF. The full variable domain, completed using reference TRBV28 and TRBJ1-1, is DVKVTQSSRYLVKRTGEKVFLECVQDMDHENMFWYRQDPGLGLRLIYFSYDVKMKEKGDIPEGYSVSREKKERFSLILESASTNQTSMYLCASSFGQGGTETFFGQGTRLTVV.

The sample holds a few counts of this clonotype. The chain links TRBV4-2 to TRBJ1-2; D is unclear. The CDR3 is made up of 12 amino acids. V dropped 0 bases and J dropped 6 bases, with 5 bases sitting between them. Germline CDR1 and CDR2: LGHNA and YNFKEQ. The CDR3 is CASSQEMDGYTF. The CDR3 DNA follows: TGTGCCAGCAGCCAAGAGATGGATGGCTACACCTTC.

This clonotype was seen a handful of times. J is TRBJ2-5 and V is TRBV4-1, with D perhaps matching TRBD2 (6 bases). This CDR3 comprises 15 residues. Trimming removed 3 bases from V and 3 bases from J, with 14 bases in between. CDR1 is MGHRA and CDR2 is YSYEKL in the germline V gene. The DNA for the CDR3 is TGCGCCAGCAGCCAGACACGACTAGTAAAAGAGACCCAGTACTTC. This codes for CASSQTRLVKETQYF.